The 10 T cell receptor beta chains listed next were all sequenced from one sample in a study of T cells in localized non-small cell lung cancer. This table comes from immunoSEQ multiplex PCR, and its TCRdb copy is limited to in-frame clones, with some not included. The sample has about 48,000 clones, about 72% seen once; the top ten hold about 17%. The specimen comprised peripheral blood, sampled before any cancer treatment. These receptors were collected from a man aged 35 to 69 with stage I squamous cell lung carcinoma.

The chain is built from TRBV15 and TRBJ1-5; possible D gene TRBD1, 5 bases. Germline V lookup: CDR1 LNHNV, CDR2 YYDKDF (reference sequence). The CDR3 spans 16 residues. V lost 3 bases, J lost 0 bases, and 12 bases lay in between. The DNA of the CDR3 is TGTGCCACCAGCAGGGGAGGGACCTATAGCAATCAGCCCCAGCATTTT. Protein: CATSRGGTYSNQPQHF.

This chain connects TRBV5-4 to TRBJ1-1; D is possibly TRBD1 (5 bases). Trimming cost V 1 base and J 11 bases, with 18 bases left between them. The CDR3 totals 14 residues. Germline-derived CDR1 and CDR2 are SGHNT and YYREEE (reference sequence). CDR3 DNA: TGTGCCAGCAGCTTGATGTACGGGGCGGCAGGGGCTTTCTTT. Amino acids: CASSLMYGAAGAFF.

The rearrangement links TRBV7-3 to TRBJ2-1; 9 bases are a match to TRBD1. V trimming: 5 bases; J trimming: 16 bases; junction bases outside the gene matches: 9. The CDR3 consists of 12 residues. Germline V gene sequence: CDR1 SGHTA, CDR2 FQGTGA. The CDR3 region has the DNA TGTGCCAGCAGCACCTCCGGGACAGGGAAATTCTTC. Translated, it gives CASSTSGTGKFF.

The chain combines TRBV5-1 with TRBJ1-5; D is uncertain. The ends were cut back, 0 bases at V and 5 bases at J, with 6 bases in the middle. The CDR3 loop spans 13 amino acids. CDR1 is SGHRS and CDR2 is YFSETQ in the germline V gene. The CDR3 coding sequence is TGCGCCAGCAGCTTGGATTGGGATCAGCCCCAGCATTTT. This sequence encodes CASSLDWDQPQHF.

The genes are TRBV15 and TRBJ2-5; TRBD1 matches at 7 bases. V lost 1 base, J lost 2 bases, and 13 bases stayed unmatched. CDR3 size: 18 residues. The V gene's germline CDR1 is LNHNV and CDR2 YYDKDF (reference sequence). In DNA form, the CDR3 reads TGTGCCACCAGCAGAGTGCTGCCGGGACAGCAAATACAAGAGACCCAGTACTTC. This gives the protein CATSRVLPGQQIQETQYF.

The chain recombines TRBV6-5 with TRBJ2-5; 9 positions match TRBD2. CDR3 length: 15 residues. Per the germline V gene, CDR1 is MNHEY and CDR2 is SVGAGI. After removal of 2 bases from V and 4 bases from J, the junction contained 5 bases not matched to a gene. The CDR3: CASSYASGAGETQYF. The CDR3 DNA sequence: TGTGCCAGCAGTTACGCTAGCGGGGCTGGAGAGACCCAGTACTTC.

This sequence joins TRBV4-3 and TRBJ2-5, with 8 bases that match TRBD1. Trimming took 5 bases from V and 5 from J; bases not matched to a gene: 7. The CDR3 runs 14 residues. Germline CDR1 reads LGHNA; CDR2 reads YSLEER. CDR3 sequence: CASSAGQGGETQYF. CDR3 sequence (DNA): TGCGCCAGCAGCGCCGGACAGGGTGGGGAGACCCAGTACTTC.

The chain combines TRBV6-1 with TRBJ2-1; 7 nucleotides line up with TRBD2. The germline gives CDR1 MNHNS, CDR2 SASEGT. The CDR3 length is 14 residues. J gave up 7 bases and V 6 bases, and 9 bases lay outside the gene matches. The CDR3 nucleotides are TGTGCCAGCAGAGCACGGGGGGTAAATAATGAGCAGTTCTTC. Its translation is CASRARGVNNEQFF.

This clone was found a few times. This chain joins TRBV2 and TRBJ1-1; D is ambiguous. Germline-derived CDR1 and CDR2 are SNHLY and FYNNEI. V was trimmed by 7 bases and J by 0 bases, leaving 12 bases between them. This CDR3 spans 14 amino acids. The CDR3: CASMVSPMNTEAFF. CDR3 DNA: TGTGCCAGCATGGTTTCTCCCATGAACACTGAAGCTTTCTTT.

In its sample, this clone was seen a few times. V is TRBV29-1 and J is TRBJ1-1; D call uncertain. Trimming removed 5 bases from V and 10 bases from J, with 5 bases in between. The CDR3 length is 8 residues. CDR1 is SQVTM, CDR2 ANQGSEA, per germline. CDR3 amino acids: CSVQGAFF. The CDR3 DNA follows: TGCAGCGTTCAAGGAGCTTTCTTT.